A single sample is the source of the 8 T cell receptor beta chains below, sequenced in a study of T cell responses to AZD1222 COVID-19 vaccine. Data came from immunoSEQ multiplex PCR; TCRdb stores just in-frame clones and leaves some out. In the table there are 150,000 to 200,000 clones, 85% to 90% of which are singletons. The specimen comprised peripheral blood, sampled on day 0 of AZD1222 vaccination. The receptors were gathered from an adult in good health.

The sample holds one count of this clone. The chain couples TRBV6-5 to TRBJ2-1, with unresolved D. The germline gives CDR1 MNHEY, CDR2 SVGAGI. V shed 6 bases and J shed 2 bases, with 11 bases lying between them. There are 14 residues in the CDR3. This CDR3 is CASSGRSAYNEQFF. The CDR3 region has the DNA TGTGCCAGCAGCGGACGCTCCGCCTACAATGAGCAGTTCTTC.

V and J are TRBV18 and TRBJ1-4, with D hard to call. Trimming left V 2 bases short and J 1 base short, with 5 bases between. The CDR3 sequence is 14 residues long. CDR1 KGHSH and CDR2 LQKENI come from the germline V gene. The CDR3: CASSPVRTNEKLFF. In DNA, the CDR3 is TGTGCCAGCTCACCAGTACGAACTAATGAAAAACTGTTTTTT.

The rearrangement uses TRBV9 and TRBJ2-3, with a weak D call TRBD1 (5 bases). Trimming pared 0 bases from V and 2 bases from J, leaving 19 bases between. Germline loops: CDR1 SGDLS, CDR2 YYNGEE. The length of the CDR3 is 18 residues. CDR3 region: CASSVARAWGRSTDTQYF. The CDR3 DNA sequence: TGTGCCAGCAGCGTAGCACGAGCGTGGGGCAGGTCCACAGATACGCAGTATTTT. Supplemented by reference TRBV9 and TRBJ2-3, the full variable domain reads DSGVTQTPKHLITATGQRVTLRCSPRSGDLSVYWYQQSLDQGLQFLIQYYNGEERAKGNILERFSAQQFPDLHSELNLSSLELGDSALYFCASSVARAWGRSTDTQYFGPGTRLTVL.

This sequence joins TRBV6-5 and TRBJ1-3; a possible D gene is TRBD1 (5 bases). The CDR3 is made up of 16 amino acids. V was shortened by 2 bases and J by 0 bases, with 11 bases between the two germline ends. CDR1 is MNHEY and CDR2 is SVGAGI in the germline V gene. The CDR3 spells CASSYRDGSSGNTIYF. The CDR3 nucleotides read TGTGCCAGCAGTTACAGGGACGGAAGCTCTGGAAACACCATATATTTT.

The V gene is TRBV4-1, the J gene TRBJ2-7, with 9 nucleotides matching TRBD1. From germline, CDR1 is MGHRA and CDR2 YSYEKL. Trimming took 2 bases from V and 1 from J; bases not matched to a gene: 12. The CDR3 length is 18 residues. The CDR3 is CASSQNPQGAEGSYEQYF. The DNA for the CDR3 is TGCGCCAGCAGCCAAAACCCACAGGGGGCTGAGGGGTCCTACGAGCAGTACTTC.

The V gene is TRBV7-9, the J gene TRBJ2-5; the match to TRBD2 covers 8 bases. V lost 5 bases and J lost 5; bases outside the gene matches: 4. The CDR3 loop spans 13 amino acids. The germline gives CDR1 SEHNR, CDR2 FQNEAQ (reference sequence). CDR3 sequence: CASSPGGEETQYF. As DNA, the CDR3 is TGTGCCAGCAGCCCCGGGGGGGAGGAGACCCAGTACTTC.

The chain links TRBV3-1 (or the pseudogene TRBV3-2) to TRBJ2-1; 9 nucleotides match TRBD1. This CDR3 comprises 16 residues. Germline CDR1 and CDR2: LGHDT and YNNKEL (reference sequence). Losses at the gene ends were 4 bases for V and 8 bases for J; bases not matched to a gene: 12. The CDR3 reads CASSPSAGQGPHEQFF. The CDR3 DNA reads TGTGCCAGCAGCCCGTCGGCGGGACAGGGCCCCCATGAGCAGTTCTTC.

The CDR3 DNA follows: TGTGCCAGCAGTGATTTTTCCAGGGAGCAGTACGTC. Its protein product is CASSDFSREQYV. This sequence joins TRBV6-1 and TRBJ2-7; D is uncertain. The V end was cut by 3 bases, the J end by 7 bases, with 10 bases between. This CDR3 comprises 12 residues. Germline CDR1 is MNHNS and CDR2 is SASEGT.